The rows below give T cell receptor beta chains drawn from one sample of a study of T cell responses to AZD1222 COVID-19 vaccine. Assay: immunoSEQ multiplex PCR; the TCRdb copy retains only in-frame clones and omits some. The table lists 150,000 to 200,000 clones, 87% of them singletons, with 2.6% in the top ten. The starting material was peripheral blood, obtained on day 0 of AZD1222 vaccination. Receptors were obtained from an adult in good health. Both conserved end residues are part of each CDR3. The order of the fields is CDR3 length, clone size, D gene, J gene, V gene, CDR3 DNA, CDR3 protein. The D gene is left open where the match is weak. Clone size appears in some rows only: once, few, many, or a class for an expanded clone.

>19|.|TRBD1|TRBJ2-7|TRBV29-1
TGCAGCGTTGTGGGTGTTCGGGGGACAGGGGCCTTCGGGGCCCACGAGCAGTACTTC
CSVVGVRGTGAFGAHEQYF
>14|.|TRBD1|TRBJ1-1|TRBV2
TGTGCCAGCATCAGGGACAGGGGGGACACTGAAGCTTTCTTT
CASIRDRGDTEAFF
>15|.|.|TRBJ2-7|TRBV3-1/TRBV3-2
TGTGCCAGCAGCCGTACAAGGACAGCCTCCTACGAGCAGTACTTC
CASSRTRTASYEQYF
>17|.|.|TRBJ2-5|TRBV10-3
TGTGCCATCAGTGAGTCCATTCGGGGTGGGGCAGGAGAGACCCAGTACTTC
CAISESIRGGAGETQYF
>15|.|.|TRBJ1-2|TRBV27
TGTGCCAGCAGTTTTGGGGGGCTTACTAACTATGGCTACACCTTC
CASSFGGLTNYGYTF
>14|.|.|TRBJ2-7|TRBV5-5
TGTGCCAGCAGCTTGGTGGCTGGTAACTACGAGCAGTACTTC
CASSLVAGNYEQYF
>15|.|.|TRBJ2-1|TRBV7-2
TGTGCCAGCAGCTTAGTTTGGAGCTCCTACAATGAGCAGTTCTTC
CASSLVWSSYNEQFF
>16|once|TRBD1|TRBJ2-1|TRBV28
TGTGCCAGCAGTACTATTGGAGCTGGGACAGGGAGTGAGCAGTTCTTC
CASSTIGAGTGSEQFF
>15|.|TRBD1|TRBJ1-6|TRBV27
TGTGCCAGCAGAAAAGGGACAGTCTATAATTCACCCCTCCACTTT
CASRKGTVYNSPLHF
>15|.|TRBD1|TRBJ1-6|TRBV6-5
TGTGCCAGCAGACACCAGGGGGCGCGTAATTCACCCCTCCACTTT
CASRHQGARNSPLHF
>16|.|.|TRBJ2-3|TRBV6-5
TGTGCCAGCAGTTACTCGAGGGCGGGGATAGAAGATACGCAGTATTTT
CASSYSRAGIEDTQYF
>15|.|.|TRBJ1-1|TRBV19
TGTGCCAGTAGTCCTCGACAGGCGGTGAAAGCTGAAGCTTTCTTT
CASSPRQAVKAEAFF
>14|.|.|TRBJ2-7|TRBV5-1
TGCGCCAGCACCTTAGGTCCGACTATCCCCCCGGAGTACTTC
CASTLGPTIPPEYF
>16|.|.|TRBJ2-5|TRBV11-3
TGTGCCAGCAGCTTAGGGCAGGACCAGTACCAAGAGACCCAGTACTTC
CASSLGQDQYQETQYF
>12|.|.|TRBJ1-1|TRBV29-1
TGCAGCGTTCGCGCGGCGAACACTGAAGCTTTCTTT
CSVRAANTEAFF
>14|.|TRBD1|TRBJ1-2|TRBV30
TGTGCCTGGAGTCGACAGGGAGGTGGCTATGGCTACACCTTC
CAWSRQGGGYGYTF
>15|.|.|TRBJ1-1|TRBV5-5
TGTGCCAGCAGCTTTCAGGGGCTCCTGAACACTGAAGCTTTCTTT
CASSFQGLLNTEAFF
>12|.|TRBD1|TRBJ2-7|TRBV19
TGTGCCAGTAGTATCCCAGGGGGAGAGCAGTACTTC
CASSIPGGEQYF